These 15 T cell receptor beta chains were sequenced from one sample in a study of T cell clonotyping in hematopoietic cell transplantation. Clones were sequenced by immunoSEQ multiplex PCR, and TCRdb holds only the in-frame ones, with some missing. The sample records approximately 17,000 clones, about nine tenths being singletons. Input material: peripheral blood mononuclear cells. The source of these receptors is a man between 45 and 60 years old in good health. Some clones in this sample may be carry-over from other donors' samples.

This rearrangement joins TRBV29-1 to TRBJ1-2; D is ambiguous. Germline V lookup: CDR1 SQVTM, CDR2 ANQGSEA. With 2 bases removed from V and 0 bases from J, the gap between germline ends came to 4 bases. This CDR3 contains 12 residues. The DNA for the CDR3 is TGCAGCGTTGAATTGGCTAACTATGGCTACACCTTC. This codes for CSVELANYGYTF. Drawing the rest from reference TRBV29-1 and TRBJ1-2, the complete variable domain is SAVISQKPSRDICQRGTSLTIQCQVDSQVTMMFWYRQQPGQSLTLIATANQGSEATYESGFVIDKFPISRPNLTFSTLTVSNMSPEDSSIYLCSVELANYGYTFGSGTRLTVV.

This chain links TRBV9 with TRBJ2-7; D tentatively fits TRBD1 or TRBD2 (5 bases each). Trimming pared 4 bases from V and 0 bases from J, leaving 11 bases between. This CDR3 region has 14 residues. Germline V gene lookup returns CDR1 SGDLS and CDR2 YYNGEE. CDR3 coding DNA: TGTGCCAGCAGCCACCGGGACGCCTCCTACGAGCAGTACTTC. Its translation is CASSHRDASYEQYF. The whole variable domain, remainder taken from reference TRBV9 and TRBJ2-7, is DSGVTQTPKHLITATGQRVTLRCSPRSGDLSVYWYQQSLDQGLQFLIQYYNGEERAKGNILERFSAQQFPDLHSELNLSSLELGDSALYFCASSHRDASYEQYFGPGTRLTVT.

The J gene is TRBJ2-6, the V gene TRBV6-1; no firm D call. This CDR3 region has 13 residues. V shed 7 bases and J shed 0 bases, with 4 bases lying between them. In germline, CDR1 is MNHNS, CDR2 SASEGT. DNA of the CDR3: TGTGCCAGCAAAACCTCTGGGGCCAACGTCCTGACTTTC. It is translated as CASKTSGANVLTF.

This chain links TRBV11-3 with TRBJ1-2; D not certain. The V end was cut by 5 bases, the J end by 8 bases, with 21 bases between. The CDR3 spans 15 residues. Per germline, CDR1 SGHNT and CDR2 YENEEA. The CDR3 spells CASSRTSDKRWGYTF. In nucleotides, the CDR3 is TGTGCCAGCAGCCGCACCTCTGACAAGCGTTGGGGCTACACCTTC.

The J gene is TRBJ2-7, the V gene TRBV7-2, with D unclear. This CDR3 is built from 14 residues. Trimming cost V 1 base and J 1 base, with 8 bases left between them. Germline CDR1 is SGHTA and CDR2 is FQGNSA. The CDR3 coding sequence is TGTGCCAGCAGCTTAGATGGAGAATCCTACGAGCAGTACTTC. Amino acid sequence: CASSLDGESYEQYF.

This chain links TRBV5-1 with TRBJ1-2, with D possibly being TRBD1 (6 bases). In germline, CDR1 is SGHRS, CDR2 YFSETQ. The CDR3 length is 14 residues. With 1 base removed from V and 7 bases from J, the gap between germline ends came to 14 bases. Here the CDR3 reads CASSLISQGGGYTF. CDR3 nucleotides: TGCGCCAGCAGCTTGATTTCACAGGGCGGTGGCTACACCTTC.

This clone was recorded once. The rearrangement joins TRBV14 to TRBJ2-5; D remains ambiguous. The V end lost 1 base, the J end lost 5 bases, and 14 bases lay between the germline ends. Germline V lookup: CDR1 SGHDN, CDR2 FVKESK. There are 15 residues in the CDR3. The DNA for the CDR3 is TGTGCCAGCAGCCAAGGGTTTGGGGTTAGGGAGACCCAGTACTTC. Residues: CASSQGFGVRETQYF.

In nucleotides, the CDR3 is TGCGCCAGCACCCCGACCGGAGAGGGCCATCAGCCCCAGCATTTT. As protein: CASTPTGEGHQPQHF. This sequence joins TRBV5-1 and TRBJ1-5; D gene ambiguous. The CDR3 extends over 15 amino acids. Trimming pared 6 bases from V and 5 bases from J, leaving 18 bases between. Per the germline V gene, CDR1 is SGHRS and CDR2 is YFSETQ.

This chain joins TRBV9 and TRBJ1-1; the D gene is possibly TRBD1 (6 bases). This CDR3 has 14 amino acids. With 4 bases removed from V and 4 bases from J, the gap between germline ends came to 14 bases. Germline-derived CDR1 and CDR2 are SGDLS and YYNGEE. CDR3 nucleotide sequence: TGTGCCAGCAGCTTCGGGGGCTTGAGCACTGAAGCTTTCTTT. Protein product: CASSFGGLSTEAFF.

This clone was seen once. The V gene is TRBV30, the J gene TRBJ2-1; possible D gene TRBD2, 5 bases. Germline CDR1 GTSNPN, CDR2 SVGIG (reference sequence). The ends were cut back, 0 bases at V and 1 base at J, with 13 bases in the middle. CDR3 length: 16 residues. DNA for the CDR3: TGTGCCTGGAGTGTACTGTCCGGGAAGTCCTACAATGAGCAGTTCTTC. This codes for CAWSVLSGKSYNEQFF. The variable domain in full, with the rest retrieved from reference TRBV30 and TRBJ2-1, is SQTIHQWPATLVQPVGSPLSLECTVEGTSNPNLYWYRQAAGRGLQLLFYSVGIGQISSEVPQNLSASRPQDRQFILSSKKLLLSDSGFYLCAWSVLSGKSYNEQFFGPGTRLTVL.

The chain joins TRBV7-8 to TRBJ1-5; TRBD1 matches 7 bases. CDR1 and CDR2 from the germline V gene are SGHVS and FQNEAQ. The CDR3 has 17 amino acids. With V trimmed by 4 bases and J by 2 bases, 11 bases remained unmatched. Here the CDR3 reads CASSSAGTVSRNQPQHF. CDR3 nucleotide sequence: TGTGCCAGCAGCTCCGCCGGGACAGTTAGTCGCAATCAGCCCCAGCATTTT.

The chain carries TRBV28 and TRBJ1-3, with D possibly matching TRBD1 (6 bases). V gave up 6 bases and J gave up 4 bases, with 13 bases separating them. CDR1 is MDHEN, CDR2 SYDVKM, per germline. The CDR3 loop spans 14 amino acids. The CDR3 sequence is CASRPTGSGNTIYF. In DNA form, the CDR3 reads TGTGCCAGCAGACCAACAGGGTCCGGAAACACCATATATTTT.

As DNA, the CDR3 is TGTGCCAGCCAGACCCCCGCCTTGAATGAAAAACTGTTTTTT. Amino acid sequence: CASQTPALNEKLFF. This sequence joins TRBV28 and TRBJ1-4; D remains ambiguous. Per germline, CDR1 MDHEN and CDR2 SYDVKM. The CDR3 has 14 amino acids. Between the trimmed V and J ends, which lost 8 bases and 5 bases, there was a span of 15 bases.

The chain carries TRBV11-3 and TRBJ1-1; D not resolved. This CDR3 is 12 amino acids long. Germline loops: CDR1 SGHNT, CDR2 YENEEA. Between the trimmed V and J ends, which lost 5 bases and 8 bases, there was a span of 12 bases. CDR3 DNA: TGTGCCAGCAGCCCCCGGTCCCCGGAAGCTTTCTTT. Its translation is CASSPRSPEAFF.

The chain joins TRBV7-9 to TRBJ2-5, with 10 bases identical to TRBD1. CDR3 length: 18 amino acids. The ends lost 4 bases at V and 2 bases at J; junction bases unmatched: 13. Germline V gene lookup returns CDR1 SEHNR and CDR2 FQNEAQ (reference sequence). DNA of the CDR3: TGTGCCAGCAGCTCCAACCGCCGGGACAGGGGTTGGCAAGAGACCCAGTACTTC. Residues: CASSSNRRDRGWQETQYF. Using reference TRBV7-9 and TRBJ2-5 for the parts outside the CDR3, the full variable domain is DTGVSQNPRHKITKRGQNVTFRCDPISEHNRLYWYRQTLGQGPEFLTYFQNEAQLEKSRLLSDRFSAERPKGSFSTLEIQRTEQGDSAMYLCASSSNRRDRGWQETQYFGPGTRLLVL.